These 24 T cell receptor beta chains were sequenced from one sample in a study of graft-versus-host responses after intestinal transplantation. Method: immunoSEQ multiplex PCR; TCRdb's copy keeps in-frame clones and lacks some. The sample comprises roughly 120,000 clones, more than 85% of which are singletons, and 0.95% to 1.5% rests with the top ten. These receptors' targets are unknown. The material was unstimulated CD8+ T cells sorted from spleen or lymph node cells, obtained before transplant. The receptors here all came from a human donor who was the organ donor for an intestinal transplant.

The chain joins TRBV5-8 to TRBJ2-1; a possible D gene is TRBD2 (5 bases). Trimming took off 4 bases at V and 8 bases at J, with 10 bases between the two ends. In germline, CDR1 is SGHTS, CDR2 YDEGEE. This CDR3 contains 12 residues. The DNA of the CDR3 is TGTGCCAGCAGCCCCACTAGGGATGAGCAGTTCTTC. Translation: CASSPTRDEQFF. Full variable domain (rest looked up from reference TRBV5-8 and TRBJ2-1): EAGVTQSPTHLIKTRGQQATLRCSPISGHTSVYWYQQALGLGLQFLLWYDEGEERNRGNFPPRFSGRQFPNYSSELNVNALELEDSALYLCASSPTRDEQFFGPGTRLTVL.

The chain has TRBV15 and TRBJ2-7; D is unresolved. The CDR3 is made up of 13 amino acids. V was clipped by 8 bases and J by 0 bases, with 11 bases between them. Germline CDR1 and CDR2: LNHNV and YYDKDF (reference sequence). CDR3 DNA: TGTGCCACCTTAGAGGTGAGCTCCTACGAGCAGTACTTC. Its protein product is CATLEVSSYEQYF.

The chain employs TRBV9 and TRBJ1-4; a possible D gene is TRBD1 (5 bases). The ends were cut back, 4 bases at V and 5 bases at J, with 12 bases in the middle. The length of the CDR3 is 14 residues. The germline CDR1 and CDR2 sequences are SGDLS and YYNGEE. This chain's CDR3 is CASSFRDRNEKLFF. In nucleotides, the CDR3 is TGTGCCAGCAGCTTCCGGGACCGGAATGAAAAACTGTTTTTT. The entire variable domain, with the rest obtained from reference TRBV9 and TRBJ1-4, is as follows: DSGVTQTPKHLITATGQRVTLRCSPRSGDLSVYWYQQSLDQGLQFLIQYYNGEERAKGNILERFSAQQFPDLHSELNLSSLELGDSALYFCASSFRDRNEKLFFGSGTQLSVL.

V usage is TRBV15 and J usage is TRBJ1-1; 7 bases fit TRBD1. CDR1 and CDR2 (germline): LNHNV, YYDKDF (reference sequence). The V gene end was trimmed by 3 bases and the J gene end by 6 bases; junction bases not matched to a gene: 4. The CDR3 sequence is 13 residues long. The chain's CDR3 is CATSSDRASEAFF. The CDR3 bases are TGTGCCACCAGCAGTGACAGGGCGTCTGAAGCTTTCTTT. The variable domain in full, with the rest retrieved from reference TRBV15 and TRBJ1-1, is DAMVIQNPRYQVTQFGKPVTLSCSQTLNHNVMYWYQQKSSQAPKLLFHYYDKDFNNEADTPDNFQSRRPNTSFCFLDIRSPGLGDTAMYLCATSSDRASEAFFGQGTRLTVV.

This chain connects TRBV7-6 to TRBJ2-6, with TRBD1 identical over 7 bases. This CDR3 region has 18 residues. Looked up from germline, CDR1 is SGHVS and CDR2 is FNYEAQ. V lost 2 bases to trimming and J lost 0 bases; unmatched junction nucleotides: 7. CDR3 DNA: TGTGCCAGCAGCTTAAACGGGGCAGGGGGCTCTGGGGCCAACGTCCTGACTTTC. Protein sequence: CASSLNGAGGSGANVLTF.

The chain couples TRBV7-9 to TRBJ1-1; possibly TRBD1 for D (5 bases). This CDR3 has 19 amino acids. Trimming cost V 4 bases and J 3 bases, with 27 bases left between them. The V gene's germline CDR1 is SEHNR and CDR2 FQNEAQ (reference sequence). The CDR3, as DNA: TGTGCCAGCAGCTCGGAAAAGGGGCAGGTCCTCGTAGGGGACACTGAAGCTTTCTTT. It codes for CASSSEKGQVLVGDTEAFF. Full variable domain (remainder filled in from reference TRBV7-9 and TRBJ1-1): DTGVSQNPRHKITKRGQNVTFRCDPISEHNRLYWYRQTLGQGPEFLTYFQNEAQLEKSRLLSDRFSAERPKGSFSTLEIQRTEQGDSAMYLCASSSEKGQVLVGDTEAFFGQGTRLTVV.

CDR3 coding DNA: TGTGCCAGCAGCAGACTCCTTAGCGGGTTACTCTCCTACGAGCAGTACTTC. Translation: CASSRLLSGLLSYEQYF. V usage is TRBV21-1 and J usage is TRBJ2-7; TRBD2, the table's D call, lacks a check against the DNA. TRBV21-1 is listed as a pseudogene. The CDR3 runs 17 residues.

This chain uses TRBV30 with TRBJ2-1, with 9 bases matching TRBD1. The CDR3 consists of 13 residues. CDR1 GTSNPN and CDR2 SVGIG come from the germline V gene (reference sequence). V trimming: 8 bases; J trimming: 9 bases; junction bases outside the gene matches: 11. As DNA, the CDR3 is TGTGCCGGATTTCCCGGGACAGGGAGTGAGCAGTTCTTC. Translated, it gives CAGFPGTGSEQFF.

CDR3: CAWSRTEWGNSPLHF. The CDR3 DNA follows: TGTGCCTGGAGTCGGACAGAGTGGGGCAATTCACCCCTCCACTTT. J is TRBJ1-6 and V is TRBV30; perhaps TRBD1 as D (6 bases). The CDR3 extends over 15 amino acids. Germline V CDR1 and CDR2: GTSNPN, SVGIG (reference sequence). Trimming removed 2 bases from V and 7 bases from J, with 15 bases in between.

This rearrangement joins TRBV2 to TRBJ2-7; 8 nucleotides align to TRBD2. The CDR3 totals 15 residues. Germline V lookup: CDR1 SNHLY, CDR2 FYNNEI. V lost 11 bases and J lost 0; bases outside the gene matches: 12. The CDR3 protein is CAGHRREVHSYEQYF. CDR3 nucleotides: TGTGCCGGTCATAGGCGGGAGGTACACTCCTACGAGCAGTACTTC.

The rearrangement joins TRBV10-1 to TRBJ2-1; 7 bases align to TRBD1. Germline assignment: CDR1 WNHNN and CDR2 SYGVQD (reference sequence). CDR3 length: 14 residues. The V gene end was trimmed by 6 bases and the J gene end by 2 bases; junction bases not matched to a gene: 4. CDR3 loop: CASSDRETYNEQFF. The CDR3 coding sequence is TGCGCCAGCAGCGACAGGGAAACCTACAATGAGCAGTTCTTC.

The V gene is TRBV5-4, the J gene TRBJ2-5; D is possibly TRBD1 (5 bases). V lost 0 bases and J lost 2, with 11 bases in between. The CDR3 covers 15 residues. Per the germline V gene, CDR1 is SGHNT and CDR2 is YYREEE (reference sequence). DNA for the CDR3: TGTGCCAGCAGCTTGGTCGCGGCAGGGCAAGAGACCCAGTACTTC. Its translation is CASSLVAAGQETQYF. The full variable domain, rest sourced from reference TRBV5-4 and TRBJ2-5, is ETGVTQSPTHLIKTRGQQVTLRCSSQSGHNTVSWYQQALGQGPQFIFQYYREEENGRGNFPPRFSGLQFPNYSSELNVNALELDDSALYLCASSLVAAGQETQYFGPGTRLLVL.

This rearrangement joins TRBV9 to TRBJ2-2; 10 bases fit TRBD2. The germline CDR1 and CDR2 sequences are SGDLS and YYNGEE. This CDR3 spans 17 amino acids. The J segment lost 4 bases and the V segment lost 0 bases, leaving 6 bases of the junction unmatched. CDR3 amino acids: CASSVAGSGGVTGELFF. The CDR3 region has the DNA TGTGCCAGCAGCGTAGCAGGAAGCGGGGGGGTCACCGGGGAGCTGTTTTTT.

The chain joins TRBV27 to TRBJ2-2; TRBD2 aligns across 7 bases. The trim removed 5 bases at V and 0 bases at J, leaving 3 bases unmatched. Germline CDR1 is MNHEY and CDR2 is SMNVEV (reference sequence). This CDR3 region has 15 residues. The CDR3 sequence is CASSHRGANTGELFF. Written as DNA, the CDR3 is TGTGCCAGCAGTCATCGGGGGGCGAACACCGGGGAGCTGTTTTTT.

The CDR3 is CASRRGDQPQHF. In DNA, the CDR3 is TGTGCCAGCAGGCGAGGAGACCAGCCCCAGCATTTT. The J gene is TRBJ1-5, the V gene TRBV7-9, with unresolved D. The germline gives CDR1 SEHNR, CDR2 FQNEAQ (reference sequence). V dropped 6 bases and J dropped 7 bases, with 10 bases sitting between them. There are 12 residues in the CDR3.

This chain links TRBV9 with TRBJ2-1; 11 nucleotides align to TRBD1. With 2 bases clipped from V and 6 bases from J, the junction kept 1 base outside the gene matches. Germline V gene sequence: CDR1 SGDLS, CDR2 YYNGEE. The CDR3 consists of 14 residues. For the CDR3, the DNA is TGTGCCAGCAGCGTGGGGACAGGGGGCAATGAGCAGTTCTTC. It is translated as CASSVGTGGNEQFF. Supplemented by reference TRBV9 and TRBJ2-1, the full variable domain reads DSGVTQTPKHLITATGQRVTLRCSPRSGDLSVYWYQQSLDQGLQFLIQYYNGEERAKGNILERFSAQQFPDLHSELNLSSLELGDSALYFCASSVGTGGNEQFFGPGTRLTVL.

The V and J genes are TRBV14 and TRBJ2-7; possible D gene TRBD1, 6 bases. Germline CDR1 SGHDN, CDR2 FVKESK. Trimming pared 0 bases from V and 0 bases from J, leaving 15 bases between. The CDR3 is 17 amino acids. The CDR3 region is CASSQDSGQFHSYEQYF. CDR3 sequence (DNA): TGTGCCAGCAGCCAAGATTCCGGACAGTTCCACTCCTACGAGCAGTACTTC.

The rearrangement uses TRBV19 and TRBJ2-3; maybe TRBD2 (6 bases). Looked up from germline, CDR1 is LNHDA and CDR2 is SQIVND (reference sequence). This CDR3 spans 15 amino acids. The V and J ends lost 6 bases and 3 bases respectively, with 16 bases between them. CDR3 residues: CASSIPAGLTDTQYF. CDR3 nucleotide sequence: TGTGCCAGTAGCATACCAGCGGGCTTGACAGATACGCAGTATTTT.

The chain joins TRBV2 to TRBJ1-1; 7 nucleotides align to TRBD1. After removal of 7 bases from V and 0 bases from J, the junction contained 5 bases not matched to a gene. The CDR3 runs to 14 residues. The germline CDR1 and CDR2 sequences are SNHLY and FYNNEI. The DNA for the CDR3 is TGTGCCAGCACCAGGGGACAGTTGAACACTGAAGCTTTCTTT. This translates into CASTRGQLNTEAFF.

CDR3 loop: CASSLLGPGGELFF. CDR3 sequence (DNA): TGTGCCAGCAGCTTACTAGGCCCCGGAGGGGAGCTGTTTTTT. The chain is built from TRBV7-7 and TRBJ2-2; D unresolved. In germline, CDR1 is SSHAT, CDR2 FNYEAQ (reference sequence). The CDR3 consists of 14 residues. The V end lost 2 bases, the J end lost 8 bases, and 12 bases lay between the germline ends. The entire variable domain, with the rest obtained from reference TRBV7-7 and TRBJ2-2, is as follows: GAGVSQSPRYKVTKRGQDVTLRCDPISSHATLYWYQQALGQGPEFLTYFNYEAQPDKSGLPSDRFSAERPEGSISTLTIQRTEQRDSAMYRCASSLLGPGGELFFGEGSRLTVL.

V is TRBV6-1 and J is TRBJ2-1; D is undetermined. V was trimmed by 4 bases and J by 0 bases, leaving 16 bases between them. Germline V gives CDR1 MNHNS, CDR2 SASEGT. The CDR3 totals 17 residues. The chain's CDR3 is CASSVATYTSSYNEQFF. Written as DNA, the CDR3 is TGTGCCAGCAGTGTTGCTACCTACACCAGCTCCTACAATGAGCAGTTCTTC.

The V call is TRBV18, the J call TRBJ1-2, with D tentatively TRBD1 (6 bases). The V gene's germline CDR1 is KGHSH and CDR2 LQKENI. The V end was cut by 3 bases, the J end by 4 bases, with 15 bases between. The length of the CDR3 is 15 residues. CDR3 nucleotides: TGTGCCAGCTCACCGCGCCGACAGGCGATCTATGGCTACACCTTC. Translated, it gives CASSPRRQAIYGYTF.

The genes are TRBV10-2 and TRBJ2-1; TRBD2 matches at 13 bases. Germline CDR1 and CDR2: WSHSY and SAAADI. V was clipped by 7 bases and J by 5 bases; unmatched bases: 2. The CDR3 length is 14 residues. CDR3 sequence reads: CASKLAGGNNEQFF. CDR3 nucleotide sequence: TGCGCCAGCAAACTAGCGGGAGGGAACAATGAGCAGTTCTTC.

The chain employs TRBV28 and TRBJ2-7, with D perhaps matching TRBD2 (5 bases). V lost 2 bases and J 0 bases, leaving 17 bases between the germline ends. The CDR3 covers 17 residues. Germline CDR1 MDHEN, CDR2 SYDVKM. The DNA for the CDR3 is TGTGCCAGCAGTTTACGTCGCGGCAGACTATACTCCTACGAGCAGTACTTC. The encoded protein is CASSLRRGRLYSYEQYF.